This T cell receptor beta chain was identified during a study of shared clonotypes between healthy human individuals. Every contributor of samples was a Caucasian grown-up residing in Nashville, Tennessee. Findings and caveats of the study: The four-donor shared clonotypes exceeded non-shared clonotypes in generation probability, with non-shared ones scoring lower.

Clones were sequenced by immunoSEQ multiplex PCR, and TCRdb holds only the in-frame ones, with some missing. The repertoire has more than 1,200,000 clones, just under 99% of them found once; the top ten carry approximately 0.4%. Concerning this clone: Its specificity is not known.

The CDR3 runs to 14 residues. Per germline, CDR1 KGHSH and CDR2 LQKENI. V was pared by 6 bases and J by 7 bases, with 15 bases between. The sequence derives from a man in his thirties or forties in good health. The material sequenced was naive CD4+ T cells sorted from blood. Subset given: CD45RA+ positively selected. The chain has TRBV18 and TRBJ1-4, with a tentative D call TRBD1 (6 bases). The CDR3 DNA reads as TGTGCCAGCTCTAAACAGGGAGTTGGTGAAAAACTGTTTTTT. It codes for CASSKQGVGEKLFF.